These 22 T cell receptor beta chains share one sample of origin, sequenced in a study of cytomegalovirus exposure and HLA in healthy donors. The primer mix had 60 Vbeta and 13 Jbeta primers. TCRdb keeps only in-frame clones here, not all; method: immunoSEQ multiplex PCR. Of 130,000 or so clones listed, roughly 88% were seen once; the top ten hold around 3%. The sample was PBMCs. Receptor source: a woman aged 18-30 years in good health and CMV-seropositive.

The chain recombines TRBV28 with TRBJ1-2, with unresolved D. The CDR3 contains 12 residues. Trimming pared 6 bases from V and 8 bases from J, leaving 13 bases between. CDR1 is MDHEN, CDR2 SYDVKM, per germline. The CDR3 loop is CASSLRWEGYTF. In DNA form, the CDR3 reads TGTGCCAGCAGCCTCCGATGGGAGGGCTACACCTTC.

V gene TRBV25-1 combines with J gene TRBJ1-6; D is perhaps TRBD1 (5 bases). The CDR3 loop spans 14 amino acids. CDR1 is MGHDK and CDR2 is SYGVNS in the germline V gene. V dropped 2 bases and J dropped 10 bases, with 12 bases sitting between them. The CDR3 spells CASSEGGFGSPLHF. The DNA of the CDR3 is TGTGCCAGCAGTGAAGGGGGGTTCGGATCACCCCTCCACTTT.

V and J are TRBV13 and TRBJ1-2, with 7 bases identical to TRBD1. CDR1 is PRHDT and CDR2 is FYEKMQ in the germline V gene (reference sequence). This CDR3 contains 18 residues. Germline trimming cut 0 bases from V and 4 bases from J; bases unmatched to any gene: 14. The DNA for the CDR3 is TGTGCCAGCAGCTTAGGCGGGACAGTGGATTTCCCCGTCTATGGCTACACCTTC. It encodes CASSLGGTVDFPVYGYTF.

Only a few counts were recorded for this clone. The CDR3 protein is CASASPLLGPMNTEAFF. CDR3 sequence (DNA): TGTGCCAGCGCAAGCCCCCTCCTGGGGCCCATGAACACTGAAGCTTTCTTT. This chain uses TRBV28 with TRBJ1-1; D might be TRBD1 (5 bases). With 8 bases removed from V and 0 bases from J, the gap between germline ends came to 22 bases. The CDR3 covers 17 residues. In germline, CDR1 is MDHEN, CDR2 SYDVKM. The full variable domain, completed using reference TRBV28 and TRBJ1-1, is DVKVTQSSRYLVKRTGEKVFLECVQDMDHENMFWYRQDPGLGLRLIYFSYDVKMKEKGDIPEGYSVSREKKERFSLILESASTNQTSMYLCASASPLLGPMNTEAFFGQGTRLTVV.

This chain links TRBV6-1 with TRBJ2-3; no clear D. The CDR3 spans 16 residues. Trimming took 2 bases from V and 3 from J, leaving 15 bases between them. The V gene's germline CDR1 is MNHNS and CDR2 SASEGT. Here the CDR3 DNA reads TGTGCCAGCAGTGAAACGAGGTATTTGGTGACAGATACGCAGTATTTT. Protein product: CASSETRYLVTDTQYF.

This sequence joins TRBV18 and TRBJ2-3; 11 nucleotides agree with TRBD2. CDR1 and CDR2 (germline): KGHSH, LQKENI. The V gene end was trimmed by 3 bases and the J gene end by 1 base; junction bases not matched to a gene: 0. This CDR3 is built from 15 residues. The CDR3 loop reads CASSPSGGGTDTQYF. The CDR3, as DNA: TGTGCCAGCTCACCTAGCGGGGGGGGCACAGATACGCAGTATTTT.

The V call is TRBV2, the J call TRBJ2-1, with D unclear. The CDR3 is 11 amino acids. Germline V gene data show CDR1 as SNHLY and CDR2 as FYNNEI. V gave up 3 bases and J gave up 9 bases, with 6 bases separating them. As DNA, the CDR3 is TGTGCCAGCAGTGAGCAGGTTGAGCAGTTCTTC. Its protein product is CASSEQVEQFF.

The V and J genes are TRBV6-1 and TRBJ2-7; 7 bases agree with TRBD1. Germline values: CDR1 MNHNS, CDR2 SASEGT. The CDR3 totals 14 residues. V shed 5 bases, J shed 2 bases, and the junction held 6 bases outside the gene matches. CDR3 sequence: CASSQGTVPYEQYF. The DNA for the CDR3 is TGTGCCAGCAGTCAAGGGACAGTCCCCTACGAGCAGTACTTC.

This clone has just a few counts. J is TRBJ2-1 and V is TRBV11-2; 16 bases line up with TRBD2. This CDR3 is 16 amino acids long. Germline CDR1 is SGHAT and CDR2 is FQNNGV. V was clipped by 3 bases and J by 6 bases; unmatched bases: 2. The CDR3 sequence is CASSLGLAGGINEQFF. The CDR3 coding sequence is TGTGCCAGCAGCTTGGGACTAGCGGGGGGGATCAATGAGCAGTTCTTC.

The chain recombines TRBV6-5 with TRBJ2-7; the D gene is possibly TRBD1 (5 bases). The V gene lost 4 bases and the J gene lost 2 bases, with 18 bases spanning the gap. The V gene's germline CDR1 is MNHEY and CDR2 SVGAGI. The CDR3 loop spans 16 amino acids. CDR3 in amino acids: CASSWARGQAPYEQYF. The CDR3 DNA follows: TGTGCCAGCAGTTGGGCAAGGGGTCAGGCCCCCTACGAGCAGTACTTC.

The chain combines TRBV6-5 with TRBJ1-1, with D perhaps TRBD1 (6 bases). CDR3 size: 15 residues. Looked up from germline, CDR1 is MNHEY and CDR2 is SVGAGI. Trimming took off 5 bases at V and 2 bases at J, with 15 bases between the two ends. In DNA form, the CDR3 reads TGTGCCAGCAGTGGGCCGAGGACAGCCAACACTGAAGCTTTCTTT. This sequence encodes CASSGPRTANTEAFF.

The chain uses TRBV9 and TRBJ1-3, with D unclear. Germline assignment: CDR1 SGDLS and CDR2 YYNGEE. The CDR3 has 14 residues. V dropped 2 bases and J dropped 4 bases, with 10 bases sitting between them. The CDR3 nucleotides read TGTGCCAGCAGCGTTAGCTTAGCGGGAAACACCATATATTTT. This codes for CASSVSLAGNTIYF. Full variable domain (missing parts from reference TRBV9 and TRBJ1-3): DSGVTQTPKHLITATGQRVTLRCSPRSGDLSVYWYQQSLDQGLQFLIQYYNGEERAKGNILERFSAQQFPDLHSELNLSSLELGDSALYFCASSVSLAGNTIYFGEGSWLTVV.

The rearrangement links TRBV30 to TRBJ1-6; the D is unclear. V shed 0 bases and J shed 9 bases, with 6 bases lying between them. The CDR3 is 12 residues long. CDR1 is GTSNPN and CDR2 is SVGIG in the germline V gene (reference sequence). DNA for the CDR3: TGTGCCTGGAGTGTATACGGTTCACCCCTCCACTTT. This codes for CAWSVYGSPLHF.

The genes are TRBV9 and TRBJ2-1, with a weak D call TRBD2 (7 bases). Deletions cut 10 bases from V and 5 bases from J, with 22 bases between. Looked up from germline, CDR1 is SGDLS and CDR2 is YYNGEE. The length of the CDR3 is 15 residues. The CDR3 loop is CAGTKAGDKHNEQFF. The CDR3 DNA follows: TGTGCCGGAACTAAGGCGGGGGACAAGCACAATGAGCAGTTCTTC.

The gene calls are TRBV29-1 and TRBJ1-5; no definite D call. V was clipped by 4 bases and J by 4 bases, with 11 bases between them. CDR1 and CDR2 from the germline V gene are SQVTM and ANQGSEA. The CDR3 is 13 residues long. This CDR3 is CSVAYNGNQPQHF. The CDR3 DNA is TGCAGCGTTGCCTACAACGGGAATCAGCCCCAGCATTTT.

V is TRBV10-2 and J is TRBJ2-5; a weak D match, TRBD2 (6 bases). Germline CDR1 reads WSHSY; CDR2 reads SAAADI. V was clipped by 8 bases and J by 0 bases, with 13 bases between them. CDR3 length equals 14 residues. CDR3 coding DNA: TGCGCCAGCGGGGAGGCGGGGAACCAAGAGACCCAGTACTTC. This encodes CASGEAGNQETQYF.

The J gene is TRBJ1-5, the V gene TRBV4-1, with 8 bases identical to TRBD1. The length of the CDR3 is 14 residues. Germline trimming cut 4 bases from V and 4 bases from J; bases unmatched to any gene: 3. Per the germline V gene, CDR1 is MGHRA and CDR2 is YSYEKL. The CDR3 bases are TGCGCCAGCAGCCTGGGACAGGTGAATCAGCCCCAGCATTTT. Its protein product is CASSLGQVNQPQHF.

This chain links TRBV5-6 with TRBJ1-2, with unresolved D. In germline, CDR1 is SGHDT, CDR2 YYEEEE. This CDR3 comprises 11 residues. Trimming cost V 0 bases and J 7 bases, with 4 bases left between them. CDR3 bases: TGTGCCAGCAGCTTGGATCGTGGCTACACCTTC. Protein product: CASSLDRGYTF.

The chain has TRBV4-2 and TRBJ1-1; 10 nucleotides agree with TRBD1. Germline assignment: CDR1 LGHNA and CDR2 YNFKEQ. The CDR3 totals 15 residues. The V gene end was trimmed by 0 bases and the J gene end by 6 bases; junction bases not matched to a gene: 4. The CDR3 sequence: CASSQEDRGPAEAFF. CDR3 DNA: TGTGCCAGCAGCCAAGAAGACAGGGGGCCGGCTGAAGCTTTCTTT.

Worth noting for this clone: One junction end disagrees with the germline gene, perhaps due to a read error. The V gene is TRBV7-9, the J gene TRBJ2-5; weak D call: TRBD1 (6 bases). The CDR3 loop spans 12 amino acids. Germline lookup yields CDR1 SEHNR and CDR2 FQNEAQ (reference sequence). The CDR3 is CSSKAGEETQYF. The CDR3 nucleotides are TGTTCCAGCAAGGCAGGGGAAGAGACCCAGTACTTC.

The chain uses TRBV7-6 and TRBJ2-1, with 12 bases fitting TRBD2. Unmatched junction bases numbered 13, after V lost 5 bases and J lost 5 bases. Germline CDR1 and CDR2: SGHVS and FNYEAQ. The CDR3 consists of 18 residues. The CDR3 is CASSPLPSGGAQDNEQFF. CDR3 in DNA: TGTGCCAGCAGCCCCCTTCCTAGCGGGGGGGCCCAGGACAATGAGCAGTTCTTC.

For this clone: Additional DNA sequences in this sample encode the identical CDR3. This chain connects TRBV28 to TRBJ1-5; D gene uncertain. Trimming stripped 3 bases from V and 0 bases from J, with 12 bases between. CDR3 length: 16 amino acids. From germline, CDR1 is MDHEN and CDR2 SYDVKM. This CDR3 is CASSFSGRDSNQPQHF. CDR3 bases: TGTGCCAGCAGTTTTTCCGGGAGAGATAGCAATCAGCCCCAGCATTTT.